The rows below give T cell receptor beta chains drawn from one sample of a study of blood T cell repertoires in COVID-19. The method was immunoSEQ multiplex PCR; TCRdb's version includes in-frame clones alone and lacks a portion of them. The sample shows over 250,000 clones, 80% to 90% of them seen only once. Material for sequencing was peripheral blood. The receptors come from a woman between 65 and 79 years old with acute or convalescent COVID-19. Each CDR3 is given with its conserved first and last residue. Fields, in order: V gene, J gene, D gene, clone size, CDR3 DNA, CDR3 protein. The D gene is left open where the match is weak. The size field is filled for only some rows; it gives once, few, many or a size class.

TRBV2	TRBJ1-5	TRBD1	-	TGTGCCAGCAGGGGGGACAGGGAAAATCAGCCCCAGCATTTT	CASRGDRENQPQHF
TRBV7-8	TRBJ1-1	-	once	TGTGCCAGCAGCTTAGGCGGGTTTGGGTACACTGAAGCTTTCTTT	CASSLGGFGYTEAFF
TRBV6-5	TRBJ1-1	TRBD1	-	TGTGCCAGCAGTTACAGGGGGCGCCGGACTGAAGCTTTCTTT	CASSYRGRRTEAFF
TRBV4-1	TRBJ1-5	-	-	TGCGCCAGCAGCCAAGTTCGTAGCCCTGGCTCTTATAGCAATCAGCCCCAGCATTTT	CASSQVRSPGSYSNQPQHF
TRBV9	TRBJ2-5	TRBD2	-	TGTGCCAGCAGCGTAGGAGGGACTAGCGGGACCCAGTACTTC	CASSVGGTSGTQYF
TRBV11-1	TRBJ2-1	TRBD2	-	TGTGCCAGCAGCCCCGGGACTACCCCCTTCTTC	CASSPGTTPFF
TRBV4-2	TRBJ1-3	-	-	TGTGCCAGCAGCCGGGACACTGGAAACACCATATATTTT	CASSRDTGNTIYF
TRBV2	TRBJ1-3	-	-	TGTGCCAGCAGTGTGAGCTCTGGAAACACCATATATTTT	CASSVSSGNTIYF
TRBV30	TRBJ2-1	TRBD2	-	TGTGCCTGGAGTTCCGGGGGGGGGTACAATGAGCAGTTCTTC	CAWSSGGGYNEQFF
TRBV5-4	TRBJ2-1	-	-	TGTGCCAGCAGCTGGGGTGGCGGGGCCTCCTACAATGAGCAGTTCTTC	CASSWGGGASYNEQFF
TRBV3-1/TRBV3-2	TRBJ2-5	TRBD2	-	TGTGCCAGCAGCCAATCAGATAGCGGGGGGGCAGCGTACTTC	CASSQSDSGGAAYF
TRBV5-5	TRBJ2-2	-	-	TGTGCCAGCAGCCAAAGAGATCCCGGGGAGCTGTTTTTT	CASSQRDPGELFF
TRBV1	TRBJ1-2	-	-	TGCACCGGTGGGCTCGACTATGGCTACACCTTC	CTGGLDYGYTF
TRBV12-5	TRBJ2-5	-	once	TGTGCTAGTGGTTTGGTACCCGTCGGGGAGACCCAGTACTTC	CASGLVPVGETQYF
TRBV18	TRBJ2-2	TRBD1	once	TGTGCCAGCGGAAGGACAGGGGGCCCCCCCGGGGAGCTGTTTTTT	CASGRTGGPPGELFF
TRBV11-2	TRBJ1-4	TRBD1	-	TGTGCCAGCAGCTTAAGACAGGGGACTAATGAAAAACTGTTTTTT	CASSLRQGTNEKLFF
TRBV11-3	TRBJ2-3	-	-	TGTGCCAGCAGCTTAGGGGACGGACAGACACTCACAGATACGCAGTATTTT	CASSLGDGQTLTDTQYF
TRBV4-1	TRBJ1-1	-	few	TGCGCCAGCAGCCAAGAGGGGACTGGGAACACTGAAGCTTTCTTT	CASSQEGTGNTEAFF
TRBV9	TRBJ1-2	-	-	TGTGCCAGCCGGGGAATAGCTAACTATGGCTACACCTTC	CASRGIANYGYTF
TRBV5-1	TRBJ2-7	TRBD1	-	TGCGCCAGCAGCGTGGGAGGGGACAGGGGGGCAAACGAGCAGTACTTC	CASSVGGDRGANEQYF
TRBV19	TRBJ2-7	-	-	TGTGCCAGTAGTATGTCCCCCGGAGGGACCTTCTACGAGCAGTACTTC	CASSMSPGGTFYEQYF
TRBV3-1/TRBV3-2	TRBJ1-5	-	-	TGTGCCAGCAGCCTCGGGTCGTACGGTCAGCCCCAGCATTTT	CASSLGSYGQPQHF
TRBV25-1	TRBJ1-2	-	-	TGTGCCAGCAGACAGGGAGACTATGGCTACACCTTC	CASRQGDYGYTF
TRBV4-1	TRBJ2-7	TRBD2	-	TGCGCCAGCAGCTTTAGCGGGGGGGCCCTAGACGAGCAGTACTTC	CASSFSGGALDEQYF
TRBV5-1	TRBJ2-4	-	once	TGCGCCAGCAGTGCCATCGAGACCAAAAACATTCAGTACTTC	CASSAIETKNIQYF
TRBV30	TRBJ2-3	-	-	TGTGCCGTGGGCAGAGATACGCAGTATTTT	CAVGRDTQYF
TRBV5-1	TRBJ2-2	TRBD1	-	TGCGCCAGCAGCTTAGGACAGGATCCCGGGGAGCTGTTTTTT	CASSLGQDPGELFF
TRBV29-1	TRBJ1-1	-	few	TGCAGCGCCTCGTACAGGGTAGAGACTGAAGCTTTCTTT	CSASYRVETEAFF
TRBV23-1	TRBJ2-1	-	-	TGCGCCAGCAGTCAAAATGAGGGCTCGAATGAGCAGTTCTTC	CASSQNEGSNEQFF
TRBV5-4	TRBJ1-1	TRBD1	-	TGTGCCAGCAGCTCCAACAGGGGCCCCACTGAAGCTTTCTTT	CASSSNRGPTEAFF
TRBV5-1	TRBJ1-1	-	few	TGCGCCAGCAGCTTGGTAGGGGCGCCGAACACTGAAGCTTTCTTT	CASSLVGAPNTEAFF
TRBV15	TRBJ2-2	-	-	TGTGCCACCAGCAGAGCTCCCCGAGCGGTACCGGGGGAGCTGTTTTTT	CATSRAPRAVPGELFF
TRBV30	TRBJ1-2	-	-	TGTGCCAGAAGCTCACAGGGAGACTATGGCTACACCTTC	CARSSQGDYGYTF
TRBV3-1/TRBV3-2	TRBJ1-2	-	-	TGTGCCAGCAGCCAAGGAAGGGGGGGACCGGATGGCTACACCTTC	CASSQGRGGPDGYTF
TRBV6-5	TRBJ1-3	-	-	TGTGCCAGCACCCGACGGACTCTACATGGAAACACCATATATTTT	CASTRRTLHGNTIYF
TRBV7-2	TRBJ2-2	TRBD1	-	TGTGCCAGCAGCTCGAGGGGGACAGGGAGGCACACCGGGGAGCTGTTTTTT	CASSSRGTGRHTGELFF